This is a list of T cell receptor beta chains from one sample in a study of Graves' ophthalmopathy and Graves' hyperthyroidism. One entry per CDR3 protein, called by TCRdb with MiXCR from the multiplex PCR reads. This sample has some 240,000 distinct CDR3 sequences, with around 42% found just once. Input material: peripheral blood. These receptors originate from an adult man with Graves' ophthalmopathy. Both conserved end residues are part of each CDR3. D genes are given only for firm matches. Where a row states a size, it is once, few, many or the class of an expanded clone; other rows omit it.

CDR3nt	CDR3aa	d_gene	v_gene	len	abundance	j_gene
TGTGCCAGCAGGAGCCCCGGGGTTGAGCAGTACTTC	CASRSPGVEQYF	-	TRBV6-5	12	-	TRBJ2-7
TGTGCCAGCAGTGAACCCACTAGCAATCAGCCCCAGCATTTT	CASSEPTSNQPQHF	-	TRBV6-1	14	-	TRBJ1-5
TGCGCCAGCAGCCAAGATGAGACCATGAACACTGAAGCTTTCTTT	CASSQDETMNTEAFF	-	TRBV4-3	15	-	TRBJ1-1
TGTGCCAGCAGCTTAGCAGGGGGCAGTGGCTACACCTTC	CASSLAGGSGYTF	TRBD1	TRBV7-8	13	few	TRBJ1-2
TGTGCCAGCAGCCCACAGACAGGGGGCACAGATACGCAGTACTTC	CASSPQTGGTDTQYF	TRBD1	TRBV7-3	15	-	TRBJ2-7
TGCGCCAGCAGCTCCACGACAGGGGCTTCACCCCTCCACTTT	CASSSTTGASPLHF	TRBD1	TRBV5-1	14	-	TRBJ1-6
TGTGCCAGCAGCCAAGGACAGAGCTACGAGCAGTACTTC	CASSQGQSYEQYF	-	TRBV3-1	13	few	TRBJ2-7
TGTGCTAGCAGCAAGACTAGCGGGGACCGCGAGACCCAGTACTTC	CASSKTSGDRETQYF	TRBD2	TRBV7-7	15	few	TRBJ2-5
TGTGCCAGCAGGTCCCGACAGGGGGGCTATGGCTACACCTTC	CASRSRQGGYGYTF	TRBD1	TRBV27	14	-	TRBJ1-2
TGTGCCAGCTCACCCCGGGGACAGGGGGGTCTCTACGAGCAGTACTTC	CASSPRGQGGLYEQYF	TRBD1	TRBV18	16	few	TRBJ2-7
TGTGCCAGCAGACAGCCTGAAGCTTTCTTT	CASRQPEAFF	-	TRBV12-3/TRBV12-4	10	-	TRBJ1-1
TGTGCCATCAGTGAGCGCTACGAGCAGTACTTC	CAISERYEQYF	-	TRBV10-3	11	-	TRBJ2-7
TGTGCCAGTAGAATGGAGCCTGGAGAAAAACTGTTTTTT	CASRMEPGEKLFF	-	TRBV19	13	-	TRBJ1-4
TGTGCCACCAGCAGCCTTTCAAGGGACTACGAGCAGTACTTC	CATSSLSRDYEQYF	-	TRBV15	14	-	TRBJ2-7
TGTGCCAGCAGCCAAGATTCAATGGACTCAGGAGGCTACACCTTC	CASSQDSMDSGGYTF	-	TRBV3-1	15	few	TRBJ1-2
TGTGCCAGCAGTAAGACCAGGGGCAGCGAGCAGTACTTC	CASSKTRGSEQYF	-	TRBV2	13	many	TRBJ2-7
TGTGCCAGCAGCTGGGGGACTTCGGTAAACGGCTACACCTTC	CASSWGTSVNGYTF	-	TRBV7-9	14	-	TRBJ1-2
TGTGCCAGCAGCACGGACAGACTTAGCAATCAGCCCCAGCATTTT	CASSTDRLSNQPQHF	-	TRBV7-9	15	few	TRBJ1-5
TGCAGTGCTAGAGACCAGGAATTCTGTGGCTACACCTTC	CSARDQEFCGYTF	-	TRBV20-1	13	-	TRBJ1-2
TGCAGTGCTAACGGGCTGGCAAATTACGAGCAGTACTTC	CSANGLANYEQYF	-	TRBV20-1	13	-	TRBJ2-7
TGTGCCAGCAGCCCTGACAGGGGGCTTGGAAACACCATATATTTT	CASSPDRGLGNTIYF	TRBD1	TRBV5-4	15	-	TRBJ1-3
TGTGCCGGCAGCGACCCAGGGTATTCGTATGAAGCTTTCTTT	CAGSDPGYSYEAFF	-	TRBV7-2	14	-	TRBJ1-1
TGCGCCAGCAGTGATGGGCGGATCAATCAGCCCCAGCATTTT	CASSDGRINQPQHF	-	TRBV10-2	14	few	TRBJ1-5
TGTGCCAGCAGCCAACAGGGGGCAGGGACTGAAGCTTTCTTT	CASSQQGAGTEAFF	TRBD1	TRBV6-6	14	-	TRBJ1-1
TGTGCCACCAGTGATTCTGACAGAGAGGGAAACACTGAAGCTTTCTTT	CATSDSDREGNTEAFF	-	TRBV24-1	16	-	TRBJ1-1
TGTGCCAGCGCCGGGAAGTCTGAAAAACTGTTTTTT	CASAGKSEKLFF	-	TRBV7-6	12	-	TRBJ1-4
TGTGCCAGAAGTTTAGACAGGACGGTGTCACCCCTCCACTTT	CARSLDRTVSPLHF	-	TRBV5-4	14	-	TRBJ1-6
TGTGCCAGCAGCCCTAGCGGGAGTAGAGAGACCCAGTACTTC	CASSPSGSRETQYF	TRBD2	TRBV12-3/TRBV12-4	14	once	TRBJ2-5
TGTGCCAGCAGCTTCGGACAGGGTAATGAGGGCTACACCTTC	CASSFGQGNEGYTF	TRBD1	TRBV7-9	14	many	TRBJ1-2
TGTGCCAGCAGCTTCCCGACAGGGGCCTTCTATGGCTACACCTTC	CASSFPTGAFYGYTF	TRBD1	TRBV7-2	15	few	TRBJ1-2
TGTGCCAGCAGCTTAAGCAGGGAGGAGGCCCAGTACTTC	CASSLSREEAQYF	-	TRBV7-3	13	-	TRBJ2-5
TGCGCCAGCAGCCAAGGTCGCCAGTCCTATGGCTACACCTTC	CASSQGRQSYGYTF	-	TRBV4-1	14	-	TRBJ1-2
TGTGCCAGCAGTGACAGTACTAATGAAAAACTGTTTTTT	CASSDSTNEKLFF	-	TRBV2	13	-	TRBJ1-4
TGTGCCACCAGCTCTTGGGGGGGAGACACTGAAGCTTTCTTT	CATSSWGGDTEAFF	-	TRBV15	14	-	TRBJ1-1
TGTGCCACCAGTGATCCCCGAGTGGGGGCCGACTACACCTTC	CATSDPRVGADYTF	-	TRBV24-1	14	many	TRBJ1-2
TGTGCCAGCAGCTCGGGAGACTACGAGCAGTACTTC	CASSSGDYEQYF	-	TRBV7-9	12	few	TRBJ2-7
TGTGCCAGCAGTCGACAGGGTTGGACAGATACGCAGTATTTT	CASSRQGWTDTQYF	TRBD1	TRBV2	14	few	TRBJ2-3
TGTGCCAGCTCACCCGGCAGGGAGGAGACCCAGTACTTC	CASSPGREETQYF	-	TRBV9	13	-	TRBJ2-5
TGTGCCAGCAGCGCTAGCGGAAATCAGCCCCAGCATTTT	CASSASGNQPQHF	-	TRBV7-2	13	-	TRBJ1-5
TGTGCCATCACCCCGGGACTAGCGGGAGAGTCCTACGAGCAGTACTTC	CAITPGLAGESYEQYF	TRBD2	TRBV7-2	16	-	TRBJ2-7
TGCAGTGCGGGCGGGAGATCCTACAATGAGCAGTTCTTC	CSAGGRSYNEQFF	TRBD2	TRBV20-1	13	-	TRBJ2-1
TGTGCCAGTAGTCCCAGGACAGTTCAGGACACTGAAGCTTTCTTT	CASSPRTVQDTEAFF	-	TRBV19	15	many	TRBJ1-1
TGTGCCAGCAGCCGGGACAGCGCACGGGAGACCCAGTACTTC	CASSRDSARETQYF	TRBD1	TRBV12-3/TRBV12-4	14	many	TRBJ2-5
TGCAGTGCTAGAGATCGAGGGGGGACAGGGGATGAAAAACTGTTTTTT	CSARDRGGTGDEKLFF	TRBD1	TRBV20-1	16	-	TRBJ1-4
TGTGCCAGCAGCTTGGCGGGGAACTACGAGCAGTACTTC	CASSLAGNYEQYF	-	TRBV9	13	few	TRBJ2-7
TGTGCCACCAGCAGAGAACGGACAGGGGCCAACGTCCTGACTTTC	CATSRERTGANVLTF	-	TRBV15	15	-	TRBJ2-6
TGTGCCAGCAGTGACAGGGGGCGGCAAGAGACCCAGTACTTC	CASSDRGRQETQYF	TRBD1	TRBV12-3/TRBV12-4	14	few	TRBJ2-5
TGCGCCAGCAGTGGGCCGGGGGCGCATGGCTACACCTTC	CASSGPGAHGYTF	-	TRBV10-2	13	few	TRBJ1-2
TGTGCCACCAGCATCGGACAGGGGGAGGCCTACGAGCAGTACTTC	CATSIGQGEAYEQYF	TRBD1	TRBV15	15	-	TRBJ2-7